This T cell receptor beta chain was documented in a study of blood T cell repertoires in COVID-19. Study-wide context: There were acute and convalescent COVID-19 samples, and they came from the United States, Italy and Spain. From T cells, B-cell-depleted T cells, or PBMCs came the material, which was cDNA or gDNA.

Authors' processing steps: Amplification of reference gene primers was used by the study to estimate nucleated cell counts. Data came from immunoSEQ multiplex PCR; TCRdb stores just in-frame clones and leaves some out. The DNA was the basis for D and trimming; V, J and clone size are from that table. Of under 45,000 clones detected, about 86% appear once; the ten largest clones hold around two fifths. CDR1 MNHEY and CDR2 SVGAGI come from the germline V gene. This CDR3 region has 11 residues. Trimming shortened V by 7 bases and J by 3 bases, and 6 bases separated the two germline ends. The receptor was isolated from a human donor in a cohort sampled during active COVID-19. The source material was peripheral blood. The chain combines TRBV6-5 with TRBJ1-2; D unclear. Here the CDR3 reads CASINHYGYTF. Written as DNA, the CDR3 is TGTGCCAGCATTAATCACTATGGCTACACCTTC.